The 26 T cell receptor beta chains given below trace back to one sample, sequenced in a study of CD8+CD57+ T cells in acquired aplastic anemia. In patients chosen for sequencing, flow cytometry had shown CD8+CD57+ cell expansion. According to the study, genomic DNA was the template for TCR beta VDJ and CDR3 profiling. TCRdb reprocessed the reads via MiXCR and lists one record per CDR3 protein. The data contain fewer than 250,000 distinct CDR3 sequences, almost 50% of them singletons. The sequencing sample was made of sorted CD4+, CD8+, or CD8+CD57+ T cells (not recorded which) from PBMCs. The receptors originated from a human donor with aplastic anemia.

This clonotype was found many times. The chain links TRBV5-1 to TRBJ1-1; D remains unclear. The V gene's germline CDR1 is SGHRS and CDR2 YFSETQ. The CDR3 has 14 residues. V was pared by 0 bases and J by 4 bases, with 10 bases between. The DNA for the CDR3 is TGCGCCAGCAGCTTGGTGGAGTTGGGCACTGAAGCTTTCTTT. This sequence encodes CASSLVELGTEAFF.

This clonotype was seen repeatedly, ten times or more. Here the CDR3 reads CASSSRVGTEAFF. CDR3 DNA sequence: TGTGCCAGCAGCTCCAGGGTGGGAACTGAAGCTTTCTTT. The rearrangement joins TRBV7-8 to TRBJ1-1; tentatively, D is TRBD1 (5 bases). The CDR3 consists of 13 residues. Trimming took 4 bases from V and 5 from J, leaving 11 bases between them. The germline V gene has CDR1 SGHVS and CDR2 FQNEAQ.

As to this clonotype: A junction end diverges from the germline sequence, so it may reflect a read error. This chain uses TRBV28 with TRBJ2-2; 10 positions match TRBD1. This CDR3 spans 19 amino acids. Germline CDR1 MDHEN, CDR2 SYDVKM. In DNA, the CDR3 is TGTGCCGGCAGCCTCCCCTCCGGGACAGGGGCGGTAGGCACCGGGGAGCTGTTTTTT. Amino acids: CAGSLPSGTGAVGTGELFF.

This clonotype has ten or more counts. The V and J genes are TRBV5-6 and TRBJ1-4; D ambiguous. Looked up from germline, CDR1 is SGHDT and CDR2 is YYEEEE. V was trimmed by 0 bases and J by 7 bases, leaving 7 bases between them. The length of the CDR3 is 13 residues. In DNA, the CDR3 is TGTGCCAGCAGCTTGGCCGGGGTTGAAAAACTGTTTTTT. It specifies CASSLAGVEKLFF.

In its sample, this clonotype was seen many times. The chain combines TRBV29-1 with TRBJ2-7; 8 bases are a match to TRBD2. Germline V gene data show CDR1 as SQVTM and CDR2 as ANQGSEA. CDR3 size: 12 residues. Losses at the gene ends were 8 bases for V and 3 bases for J; bases not matched to a gene: 6. CDR3 residues: CSCTGLGYEQYF. DNA for the CDR3: TGCAGCTGTACGGGACTAGGCTACGAGCAGTACTTC.

This clonotype was counted a single time. In this CDR3 the conserved last residue, phenylalanine or tryptophan, is missing, so a read error is likely. Because the CDR3's place on the DNA is in doubt, the DNA is left out and the CDR3 is given as listed by TCRdb. The V call is TRBV2, the J call TRBJ2-6; the table gives TRBD1 as D, unverified against the DNA. CDR1 and CDR2 from the germline V gene are SNHLY and FYNNEI. The CDR3 region is 15 residues in length, termini included. CDR3: CASRADRAGANVLAL.

This clonotype showed up many times. V and J are TRBV4-1 and TRBJ1-1; D not resolved. The CDR3 extends over 14 amino acids. V was pared by 2 bases and J by 5 bases, with 12 bases between. CDR1 and CDR2 from the germline V gene are MGHRA and YSYEKL. CDR3 loop: CASSQIDPGTEAFF. DNA of the CDR3: TGCGCCAGCAGCCAAATCGACCCTGGGACTGAAGCTTTCTTT.

This clonotype was detected many times. The rearrangement joins TRBV5-8 to TRBJ1-2, with D possibly being TRBD1 (6 bases). V was trimmed by 1 base and J by 2 bases, leaving 12 bases between them. Germline CDR1 and CDR2: SGHTS and YDEGEE. This CDR3 spans 15 amino acids. This CDR3 is CASSLSGGTNYGYTF. The CDR3 bases are TGTGCCAGCAGCTTGAGTGGGGGCACAAACTATGGCTACACCTTC.

This clonotype was picked up many times. This chain uses TRBV4-1 with TRBJ1-5, with D possibly matching TRBD1 (5 bases). Per the germline V gene, CDR1 is MGHRA and CDR2 is YSYEKL. The CDR3 has 15 amino acids. Trimming took 2 bases from V and 0 from J, leaving 8 bases between them. The CDR3 region is CASSQTGGSNQPQHF. The CDR3 nucleotides read TGCGCCAGCAGCCAAACCGGGGGTAGCAATCAGCCCCAGCATTTT.

Worth noting for this clonotype: One end of the junction is discordant with germline, which a read error may explain. This chain joins TRBV5-1 and TRBJ2-6; 7 nucleotides agree with TRBD1. The germline gives CDR1 SGHRS, CDR2 YFSETQ. This CDR3 is 18 amino acids long. CDR3 residues: CASRGIHGTAPGANVLTF. Written as DNA, the CDR3 is TGTGCCAGCAGGGGAATACACGGGACAGCCCCTGGGGCCAACGTCCTGACTTTC.

This clonotype occurred a few times. The chain uses TRBV7-6 and TRBJ2-1; D uncertain. The CDR3 is 13 residues long. V gave up 5 bases and J gave up 4 bases, with 9 bases separating them. From germline, CDR1 is SGHVS and CDR2 FNYEAQ. The CDR3 DNA reads TGTGCCAGCAGCCCTTCTGCGTACAATGAGCAGTTCTTC. Protein: CASSPSAYNEQFF.

The rearrangement uses TRBV20-1 and TRBJ1-4, with no clear D. V was cut by 1 base and J by 4 bases, with 7 bases left in between. Germline values: CDR1 DFQATT, CDR2 SNEGSKA (reference sequence). This CDR3 is 13 amino acids long. CDR3 loop: CSARVGINEKLFF. The CDR3, as DNA: TGCAGTGCTAGAGTGGGCATTAATGAAAAACTGTTTTTT.

This clonotype was counted at least ten times. The chain joins TRBV20-1 to TRBJ1-2; perhaps TRBD1 as D (6 bases). Germline V lookup: CDR1 DFQATT, CDR2 SNEGSKA (reference sequence). This CDR3 spans 12 amino acids. V gave up 5 bases and J gave up 4 bases, with 11 bases separating them. CDR3 protein: CSAPWGAYGYTF. CDR3 nucleotide sequence: TGCAGTGCTCCCTGGGGGGCCTATGGCTACACCTTC.

This clonotype occurred many times. The chain uses TRBV20-1 and TRBJ2-1, with D perhaps matching TRBD1 (6 bases). Trimming shortened V by 8 bases and J by 2 bases, and 10 bases separated the two germline ends. Germline CDR1 reads DFQATT; CDR2 reads SNEGSKA (reference sequence). The CDR3 has 12 amino acids. CDR3 residues: CSLRGTYNEQFF. The CDR3 nucleotides are TGCAGTCTCAGGGGCACCTACAATGAGCAGTTCTTC.

Many counts were recorded for this clonotype. The V and J genes are TRBV10-3 and TRBJ2-2; D remains ambiguous. Germline-derived CDR1 and CDR2 are ENHRY and SYGVKD. With 11 bases removed from V and 1 base from J, the gap between germline ends came to 11 bases. The CDR3 length is 13 residues. CDR3 loop: CASSDGNTGELFF. The CDR3 DNA follows: TGTGCCTCCTCTGACGGGAACACCGGGGAGCTGTTTTTT.

Ten or more counts support this clonotype. The rearrangement joins TRBV7-2 to TRBJ1-1; D uncertain. CDR1 is SGHTA, CDR2 FQGNSA, per germline. V was cut by 5 bases and J by 2 bases, with 9 bases left in between. This CDR3 comprises 13 residues. Written as DNA, the CDR3 is TGTGCCAGCAGCGCGGTGCTTAACACTGAAGCTTTCTTT. It yields the protein CASSAVLNTEAFF.

The V gene is TRBV5-4, the J gene TRBJ2-7; weak D call: TRBD2 (7 bases). CDR1 is SGHNT, CDR2 YYREEE, per germline (reference sequence). Trimming took 4 bases from V and 5 from J, leaving 19 bases between them. The CDR3 has 15 residues. CDR3 protein: CASSGRDTLTHEQYF. The DNA of the CDR3 is TGTGCCAGCAGCGGGAGGGACACCCTTACCCACGAGCAGTACTTC. Variable domain in full (rest from reference TRBV5-4 and TRBJ2-7): ETGVTQSPTHLIKTRGQQVTLRCSSQSGHNTVSWYQQALGQGPQFIFQYYREEENGRGNFPPRFSGLQFPNYSSELNVNALELDDSALYLCASSGRDTLTHEQYFGPGTRLTVT.

This clonotype was seen a handful of times. This chain links TRBV6-4 with TRBJ2-5; 11 nucleotides agree with TRBD2. Germline CDR1 reads MRHNA; CDR2 reads SNTAGT. The CDR3 sequence is 16 residues long. The V gene end was trimmed by 6 bases and the J gene end by 0 bases; junction bases not matched to a gene: 6. CDR3 sequence reads: CASRALAGDYQETQYF. The CDR3 nucleotides read TGTGCCAGCAGAGCACTAGCGGGGGACTACCAAGAGACCCAGTACTTC.

The chain employs TRBV24-1 and TRBJ2-7, with no clear D. V lost 1 base to trimming and J lost 0 bases, with 18 bases between them. The germline CDR1 and CDR2 sequences are KGHDR and SFDVKD. The CDR3 spans 18 residues. This chain's CDR3 is CATSDLRHYSVSSYEQYF. The CDR3 coding sequence is TGTGCCACCAGTGATTTACGTCACTACAGCGTTAGCTCCTACGAGCAGTACTTC.

The table lists this clonotype with many counts. The V call is TRBV5-1, the J call TRBJ2-1; D gene ambiguous. Per the germline V gene, CDR1 is SGHRS and CDR2 is YFSETQ. Trimming stripped 4 bases from V and 8 bases from J, with 7 bases between. The length of the CDR3 is 11 residues. The CDR3 here is CASSGRDEQFF. The CDR3 coding sequence is TGCGCCAGCAGCGGTAGGGATGAGCAGTTCTTC. Full variable domain (remainder filled in from reference TRBV5-1 and TRBJ2-1): KAGVTQTPRYLIKTRGQQVTLSCSPISGHRSVSWYQQTPGQGLQFLFEYFSETQRNKGNFPGRFSGRQFSNSRSEMNVSTLELGDSALYLCASSGRDEQFFGPGTRLTVL.

The gene calls are TRBV19 and TRBJ2-6, with a possible D match to TRBD2 (5 bases). CDR1 LNHDA and CDR2 SQIVND come from the germline V gene (reference sequence). The V gene lost 4 bases and the J gene lost 3 bases, with 16 bases spanning the gap. This CDR3 comprises 17 residues. CDR3 coding DNA: TGTGCCAGTAGTAGAGGACTGGGTGCCGTTGGGGCCAACGTCCTGACTTTC. This gives the protein CASSRGLGAVGANVLTF.

Ten or more counts support this clonotype. The chain has TRBV2 and TRBJ2-3; 11 bases map to TRBD2. CDR1 and CDR2 from the germline V gene are SNHLY and FYNNEI. The CDR3 contains 13 residues. The V gene end was trimmed by 8 bases and the J gene end by 4 bases; junction bases not matched to a gene: 2. The CDR3 protein is CASSSGGPDTQYF. Written as DNA, the CDR3 is TGTGCCAGCTCTAGCGGGGGGCCAGATACGCAGTATTTT.

Of note for this clonotype: The germline gene is not matched at one end of the junction; a read error may be the cause. This rearrangement joins TRBV2 to TRBJ1-5, with a weak D call TRBD1 (5 bases). Germline V gives CDR1 SNHLY, CDR2 FYNNEI. CDR3 length: 13 amino acids. Here the CDR3 reads CAGREGGNQPQHF. The DNA for the CDR3 is TGTGCCGGCAGGGAGGGCGGCAATCAGCCCCAGCATTTT. The complete variable domain, with remaining parts taken from reference TRBV2 and TRBJ1-5, reads EPEVTQTPSHQVTQMGQEVILRCVPISNHLYFYWYRQILGQKVEFLVSFYNNEISEKSEIFDDQFSVERPDGSNFTLKIRSTKLEDSAMYFCAGREGGNQPQHFGDGTRLSIL.

This clonotype was seen many times. This chain connects TRBV14 to TRBJ2-7; D not resolved. The V and J ends lost 1 base and 5 bases respectively, with 3 bases between them. The CDR3 is 11 residues long. Per germline, CDR1 SGHDN and CDR2 FVKESK. The CDR3 DNA reads as TGTGCCAGCAGCCAAGTTAACGAGCAGTACTTC. Protein: CASSQVNEQYF.

Details on this clonotype: The germline gene is not matched at one end of the junction; a read error may be the cause. This chain joins TRBV19 and TRBJ2-3, with TRBD2 as a possible D gene (6 bases). This CDR3 region has 14 residues. CDR1 is LNHDA and CDR2 is SQIVND in the germline V gene (reference sequence). The CDR3 loop reads CSSKGAGSLDTQYF. CDR3 sequence (DNA): TGTTCCAGTAAAGGGGCGGGGTCATTAGATACGCAGTATTTT.

Points on this clonotype: This likely comes from a read error, as the CDR3 has no conserved phenylalanine or tryptophan at its end. No DNA is shown, since the ends of the CDR3 on it are uncertain; the CDR3 is the one TCRdb lists. The chain links TRBV5-8 to TRBJ1-3. Germline CDR1 reads SGHTS; CDR2 reads YDEGEE. The CDR3 is 14 amino acids long, termini counted. The CDR3 here is CASSLAGTGNTTYS.